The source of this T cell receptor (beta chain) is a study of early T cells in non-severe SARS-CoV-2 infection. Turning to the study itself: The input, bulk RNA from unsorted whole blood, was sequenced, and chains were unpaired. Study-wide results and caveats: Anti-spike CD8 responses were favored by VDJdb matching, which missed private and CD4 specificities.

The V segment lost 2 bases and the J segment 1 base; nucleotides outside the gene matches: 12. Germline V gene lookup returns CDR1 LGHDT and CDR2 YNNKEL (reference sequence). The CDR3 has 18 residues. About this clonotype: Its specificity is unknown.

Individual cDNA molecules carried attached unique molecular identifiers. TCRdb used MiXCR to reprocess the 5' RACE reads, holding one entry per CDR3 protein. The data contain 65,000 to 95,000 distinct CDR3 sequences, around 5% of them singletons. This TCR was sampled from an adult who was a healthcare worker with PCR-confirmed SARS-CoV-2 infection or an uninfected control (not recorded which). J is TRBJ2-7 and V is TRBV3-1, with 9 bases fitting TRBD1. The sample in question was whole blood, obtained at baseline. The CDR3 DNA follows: TGTGCCAGCAGCCAAAGGGGACAGGGCCGTACAACATCCTACGAGCAGTACTTC. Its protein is CASSQRGQGRTTSYEQYF.